These 22 T cell receptor beta chains were all obtained from the same sample, sequenced in a study of cytomegalovirus exposure and HLA in healthy donors. PCR used 60 Vbeta primers and 13 Jbeta primers. Using immunoSEQ multiplex PCR, the repertoire was profiled, and TCRdb retains in-frame clones only, with some absent. The data show 130,000 to 150,000 clones, more than 75% seen once. The sequencing sample was made of PBMCs. Source of these receptors: a female donor in good health and CMV-seronegative.

CDR3: CASSLAREGPRYF. The DNA of the CDR3 is TGCGCCAGCAGCTTGGCGCGGGAGGGCCCGCGGTACTTC. V is TRBV5-1 and J is TRBJ2-7; 9 nucleotides agree with TRBD2. The CDR3 has 13 residues. V lost 0 bases and J lost 12; bases outside the gene matches: 7. CDR1 and CDR2 from the germline V gene are SGHRS and YFSETQ.

The V call is TRBV27, the J call TRBJ2-7, with D possibly TRBD1 on 5 matching bases. The germline gives CDR1 MNHEY, CDR2 SMNVEV (reference sequence). Deletions cut 6 bases from V and 5 bases from J, with 20 bases between. CDR3 length equals 15 residues. The CDR3 DNA sequence: TGTGCCAGCAGAAAAACAGGATTTAGGTTCGACGAGCAGTACTTC. The encoded protein is CASRKTGFRFDEQYF.

Regarding this clone: Other nucleotide sequences from this sample produce the same CDR3. The CDR3 DNA reads TGCGCCAGCAGCTTGGTGGGGAGCTCCTACAATGAGCAGTTCTTC. It translates to CASSLVGSSYNEQFF. The J gene is TRBJ2-1, the V gene TRBV5-1; possibly TRBD2 for D (5 bases). V was shortened by 0 bases and J by 0 bases, with 7 bases between the two germline ends. Germline values: CDR1 SGHRS, CDR2 YFSETQ. The CDR3 length is 15 residues.

The gene calls are TRBV11-2 and TRBJ1-1, with D unclear. With 6 bases removed from V and 6 bases from J, the gap between germline ends came to 17 bases. This CDR3 is built from 14 residues. Germline CDR1 and CDR2: SGHAT and FQNNGV. The CDR3 DNA sequence: TGTGCCAGCAGACGACGACCGTGGCGGCCTGAAGCTTTCTTT. This gives the protein CASRRRPWRPEAFF.

V gene TRBV19 combines with J gene TRBJ2-1; D is perhaps TRBD1 (6 bases). Per germline, CDR1 LNHDA and CDR2 SQIVND (reference sequence). The CDR3 is 18 amino acids. V was clipped by 0 bases and J by 9 bases, with 24 bases between them. CDR3 loop: CASSIDPPTGPERGEQFF. The CDR3 DNA follows: TGTGCCAGTAGTATAGACCCCCCGACAGGCCCCGAGAGGGGTGAGCAGTTCTTC.

The V and J genes are TRBV28 and TRBJ2-7; 8 bases map to TRBD1. J lost 5 bases, V lost 2 bases, and 5 bases had no gene match. The CDR3 runs to 14 residues. Germline CDR1 MDHEN, CDR2 SYDVKM. For the CDR3, the DNA is TGTGCCAGCAGTTTAGTACAGGGGGTACACGAGCAGTACTTC. Encoded protein: CASSLVQGVHEQYF. Looking up the rest from reference TRBV28 and TRBJ2-7 gives the full variable domain: DVKVTQSSRYLVKRTGEKVFLECVQDMDHENMFWYRQDPGLGLRLIYFSYDVKMKEKGDIPEGYSVSREKKERFSLILESASTNQTSMYLCASSLVQGVHEQYFGPGTRLTVT.

This clone was observed a handful of times. The CDR3 DNA follows: TGTGCCAGCAGTGAAAGTCTAACGCTTTCCTACGAGCAGTACTTC. Its translation: CASSESLTLSYEQYF. The chain links TRBV6-1 to TRBJ2-7; D gene unclear. The CDR3 covers 15 residues. In germline, CDR1 is MNHNS, CDR2 SASEGT. V lost 2 bases and J lost 1, with 12 bases in between.

V and J are TRBV7-2 and TRBJ2-1; a possible D gene is TRBD2 (6 bases). V was cut by 3 bases and J by 5 bases, with 14 bases left in between. CDR1 SGHTA and CDR2 FQGNSA come from the germline V gene. The CDR3 length is 15 residues. The CDR3 protein is CASSLVASVDNEQFF. The CDR3 DNA sequence: TGTGCCAGCAGCTTGGTGGCTAGCGTTGACAATGAGCAGTTCTTC.

The rearrangement uses TRBV12-5 and TRBJ1-1, with D possibly being TRBD1 (5 bases). Trimming took off 0 bases at V and 3 bases at J, with 11 bases between the two ends. Germline loops: CDR1 LGHNT, CDR2 FRNRAP. The CDR3 has 15 amino acids. This chain's CDR3 is CASGLVGANYTEAFF. CDR3 nucleotides: TGTGCTAGTGGTTTGGTAGGGGCGAACTACACTGAAGCTTTCTTT.

The chain has TRBV27 and TRBJ1-6; possible D gene TRBD1, 5 bases. V was clipped by 3 bases and J by 0 bases, with 12 bases between them. Germline V gives CDR1 MNHEY, CDR2 SMNVEV (reference sequence). The CDR3 has 17 residues. The CDR3 here is CASSLWADSSYNSPLHF. The CDR3 region has the DNA TGTGCCAGCAGTTTGTGGGCTGACAGCTCCTATAATTCACCCCTCCACTTT.

The V gene is TRBV5-4, the J gene TRBJ2-1, with 9 positions matching TRBD2. V shed 3 bases, J shed 6 bases, and the junction held 10 bases outside the gene matches. The CDR3 spans 16 residues. CDR1 is SGHNT, CDR2 YYREEE, per germline (reference sequence). The DNA of the CDR3 is TGTGCCAGCAGCTCACGATTAGCGGGAGTGGCCAATGAGCAGTTCTTC. Its protein product is CASSSRLAGVANEQFF.

This chain joins TRBV4-2 and TRBJ2-2; D is perhaps TRBD2 (5 bases). CDR1 is LGHNA and CDR2 is YNFKEQ in the germline V gene. Between the trimmed V and J ends, which lost 0 bases and 2 bases, there was a span of 13 bases. The CDR3 is made up of 17 amino acids. Here the CDR3 DNA reads TGTGCCAGCAGCCAAGAGCCACTAGGCTCCAACACCGGGGAGCTGTTTTTT. Residues: CASSQEPLGSNTGELFF.

This chain joins TRBV7-9 and TRBJ2-7, with TRBD1 matching over 8 bases. The trim removed 5 bases at V and 5 bases at J, leaving 5 bases unmatched. This CDR3 has 13 residues. Germline CDR1 and CDR2: SEHNR and FQNEAQ (reference sequence). The CDR3 DNA sequence: TGTGCCAGCAGCCCCCGGGGACAGGACGAGCAGTACTTC. Translation gives CASSPRGQDEQYF. Together with reference TRBV7-9 and TRBJ2-7, the CDR3 gives the full variable domain: DTGVSQNPRHKITKRGQNVTFRCDPISEHNRLYWYRQTLGQGPEFLTYFQNEAQLEKSRLLSDRFSAERPKGSFSTLEIQRTEQGDSAMYLCASSPRGQDEQYFGPGTRLTVT.

The chain links TRBV19 to TRBJ2-7; 10 nucleotides agree with TRBD2. This CDR3 has 15 residues. The V gene end was trimmed by 3 bases and the J gene end by 4 bases; junction bases not matched to a gene: 6. Germline values: CDR1 LNHDA, CDR2 SQIVND (reference sequence). Here the CDR3 reads CASSISSGSLYEQYF. The CDR3 coding sequence is TGTGCCAGTAGTATTTCTAGCGGGAGTCTTTACGAGCAGTACTTC.

The V call is TRBV6-1, the J call TRBJ1-5, with 9 bases aligning to TRBD1. Per germline, CDR1 MNHNS and CDR2 SASEGT. The J segment lost 5 bases and the V segment lost 6 bases, leaving 2 bases of the junction unmatched. CDR3 length: 13 residues. The chain's CDR3 is CASSDRGYQPQHF. In DNA, the CDR3 is TGTGCCAGCAGCGACAGGGGGTATCAGCCCCAGCATTTT.

The CDR3 region is CASSLSSYEQYF. CDR3 coding DNA: TGTGCCAGCAGCCTCTCAAGCTACGAGCAGTACTTC. The chain couples TRBV25-1 to TRBJ2-5; D unclear. The tail of the sequence fits TRBJ2-7 better, so the J call may be wrong. The V gene's germline CDR1 is MGHDK and CDR2 SYGVNS. The CDR3 is 12 residues long.

This clone came up a few times. This chain connects TRBV6-1 to TRBJ2-1; TRBD1 agrees at 7 bases. Trimming removed 4 bases from V and 2 bases from J; junction bases left unmatched: 2. Germline V gene lookup returns CDR1 MNHNS and CDR2 SASEGT. CDR3 length equals 14 residues. CDR3 sequence: CASSGQGAYNEQFF. CDR3 coding DNA: TGTGCCAGCAGTGGGCAGGGGGCCTACAATGAGCAGTTCTTC.

V usage is TRBV6-1 and J usage is TRBJ2-1; D possibly corresponds to TRBD1 (6 bases). The CDR3 has 14 residues. The germline CDR1 and CDR2 sequences are MNHNS and SASEGT. The germline V and J ends were trimmed by 5 bases and 0 bases, with 8 bases remaining between them. The CDR3 sequence is CASSTTGSYNEQFF. The CDR3 DNA sequence: TGTGCCAGCAGTACGACAGGCTCCTACAATGAGCAGTTCTTC.

This chain uses TRBV7-2 with TRBJ2-3; TRBD1 agrees at 8 bases. The CDR3 contains 15 residues. With V trimmed by 5 bases and J by 4 bases, 8 bases remained unmatched. CDR1 and CDR2 from the germline V gene are SGHTA and FQGNSA. CDR3 loop: CASSLDRGPADTQYF. The CDR3 region has the DNA TGTGCCAGCAGCCTAGACAGGGGCCCGGCAGATACGCAGTATTTT.

This sequence joins TRBV28 and TRBJ2-7, with D tentatively TRBD1 (6 bases). Trimming pared 10 bases from V and 5 bases from J, leaving 18 bases between. Germline loops: CDR1 MDHEN, CDR2 SYDVKM. The CDR3 contains 13 residues. The CDR3 here is CATRGAGAHEQYF. The CDR3 DNA reads as TGTGCCACCCGAGGTGCAGGGGCCCACGAGCAGTACTTC. The full variable domain, with the rest looked up from reference TRBV28 and TRBJ2-7, is DVKVTQSSRYLVKRTGEKVFLECVQDMDHENMFWYRQDPGLGLRLIYFSYDVKMKEKGDIPEGYSVSREKKERFSLILESASTNQTSMYLCATRGAGAHEQYFGPGTRLTVT.

V and J are TRBV25-1 and TRBJ2-1, with 8 bases fitting TRBD1. Trimming cost V 2 bases and J 1 base; bases outside gene matches: 7. Germline V gene data show CDR1 as MGHDK and CDR2 as SYGVNS. The CDR3 totals 17 residues. The DNA of the CDR3 is TGTGCCAGCAGTGAAGGACAGGGTCTAGGATCCTACAATGAGCAGTTCTTC. Translation: CASSEGQGLGSYNEQFF.

This chain links TRBV7-2 with TRBJ1-2; 7 nucleotides match TRBD1. Germline-derived CDR1 and CDR2 are SGHTA and FQGNSA. CDR3 length: 15 amino acids. V gave up 1 base and J gave up 4 bases; unmatched junction bases: 6. The CDR3 nucleotides are TGTGCCAGCAGCTTAGATAGGGGGCAGGGCTATGGCTACACCTTC. Translated: CASSLDRGQGYGYTF.